Below, 25 T cell receptor beta chains from the same sample are listed, as sequenced in a study of T cell responses to AZD1222 COVID-19 vaccine. Libraries were prepared by immunoSEQ multiplex PCR; TCRdb keeps only in-frame clonotypes and omits some of them. The table records about 110,000 clones, roughly 84% of them present only once. Sequences were derived from peripheral blood, sampled on day 0 of AZD1222 vaccination. The receptor source for this set is an adult in good health.

This chain uses TRBV6-5 with TRBJ1-5; D gene ambiguous. With 8 bases removed from V and 4 bases from J, the gap between germline ends came to 9 bases. The CDR3 contains 12 residues. Germline lookup yields CDR1 MNHEY and CDR2 SVGAGI. The CDR3 spells CASSQANQPQHF. DNA of the CDR3: TGTGCCAGCTCGCAGGCTAATCAGCCCCAGCATTTT.

The V gene is TRBV5-5, the J gene TRBJ1-5; D is perhaps TRBD1 (5 bases). With 2 bases removed from V and 7 bases from J, the gap between germline ends came to 19 bases. Germline V lookup: CDR1 SGHKS, CDR2 YYEKEE (reference sequence). The CDR3 consists of 16 residues. The DNA of the CDR3 is TGTGCCAGCAGCTTTTTCGTGGGGCGATCGGGGCAGCCCCAGCATTTT. This codes for CASSFFVGRSGQPQHF.

The V call is TRBV5-8, the J call TRBJ2-7, with D uncertain. Deletions cut 0 bases from V and 5 bases from J, with 3 bases between. The CDR3 runs to 11 residues. CDR1 and CDR2 (germline): SGHTS, YDEGEE. For the CDR3, the DNA is TGTGCCAGCAGCTTGGACCACGAGCAGTACTTC. Translated: CASSLDHEQYF.

This chain links TRBV5-5 with TRBJ1-4, with D possibly being TRBD1 (6 bases). V gave up 0 bases and J gave up 2 bases, with 8 bases separating them. Germline lookup yields CDR1 SGHKS and CDR2 YYEKEE (reference sequence). This CDR3 comprises 15 residues. The CDR3 here is CASSLVQGTNEKLFF. DNA for the CDR3: TGTGCCAGCAGCTTGGTTCAGGGGACTAATGAAAAACTGTTTTTT. The full variable domain, its missing parts supplied by reference TRBV5-5 and TRBJ1-4, is DAGVTQSPTHLIKTRGQQVTLRCSPISGHKSVSWYQQVLGQGPQFIFQYYEKEERGRGNFPDRFSARQFPNYSSELNVNALLLGDSALYLCASSLVQGTNEKLFFGSGTQLSVL.

This clone was picked up one time. The chain's CDR3 is CASSLGAGSYGYTF. The CDR3 DNA is TGTGCCAGCAGTTTAGGCGCGGGCAGCTATGGCTACACCTTC. This chain connects TRBV27 to TRBJ1-2; D gene uncertain. V gave up 2 bases and J gave up 4 bases, with 11 bases separating them. This CDR3 is 14 amino acids long. Germline assignment: CDR1 MNHEY and CDR2 SMNVEV (reference sequence).

The chain recombines TRBV30 with TRBJ1-4; D may be TRBD1 (5 bases). The V end was cut by 0 bases, the J end by 7 bases, with 9 bases between. CDR1 is GTSNPN and CDR2 is SVGIG in the germline V gene (reference sequence). This CDR3 contains 13 residues. The CDR3 sequence is CAWSVQGAEKLFF. The CDR3 region has the DNA TGTGCCTGGAGTGTACAAGGGGCTGAAAAACTGTTTTTT. Variable domain in full (rest from reference TRBV30 and TRBJ1-4): SQTIHQWPATLVQPVGSPLSLECTVEGTSNPNLYWYRQAAGRGLQLLFYSVGIGQISSEVPQNLSASRPQDRQFILSSKKLLLSDSGFYLCAWSVQGAEKLFFGSGTQLSVL.

This rearrangement joins TRBV7-3 to TRBJ2-7, with a weak D call TRBD2 (6 bases). This CDR3 is built from 14 residues. V lost 5 bases and J lost 5, with 16 bases in between. Germline V gene lookup returns CDR1 SGHTA and CDR2 FQGTGA. CDR3 nucleotides: TGTGCCAGCAGCCCGGGGGTGACCCTCCACGAGCAGTACTTC. This sequence encodes CASSPGVTLHEQYF. The full variable domain, its missing parts supplied by reference TRBV7-3 and TRBJ2-7, is GAGVSQTPSNKVTEKGKYVELRCDPISGHTALYWYRQSLGQGPEFLIYFQGTGAADDSGLPNDRFFAVRPEGSVSTLKIQRTERGDSAVYLCASSPGVTLHEQYFGPGTRLTVT.

The chain has TRBV6-5 and TRBJ1-1, with TRBD1 matching 8 bases. The length of the CDR3 is 14 residues. CDR1 and CDR2 from the germline V gene are MNHEY and SVGAGI. J was trimmed by 1 base and V by 6 bases; bases with no gene match: 4. The DNA for the CDR3 is TGTGCCAGCAGCAGGGGGCGAGGGAACACTGAAGCTTTCTTT. Amino acids: CASSRGRGNTEAFF.

The chain couples TRBV19 to TRBJ1-1; perhaps TRBD1 as D (6 bases). This CDR3 has 13 amino acids. Germline CDR1 is LNHDA and CDR2 is SQIVND (reference sequence). Trimming left V 4 bases short and J 5 bases short, with 11 bases between. This chain's CDR3 is CASSRTDRTEAFF. The DNA of the CDR3 is TGTGCCAGTAGTAGGACAGACCGAACTGAAGCTTTCTTT.

This clone was seen a handful of times. The chain links TRBV11-2 to TRBJ1-2, with D perhaps matching TRBD1 (6 bases). The CDR3 length is 14 residues. V dropped 7 bases and J dropped 4 bases, with 16 bases sitting between them. Germline CDR1 reads SGHAT; CDR2 reads FQNNGV. The CDR3 reads CASIAGGRSYGYTF. In DNA form, the CDR3 reads TGTGCCAGCATCGCGGGGGGCCGATCCTATGGCTACACCTTC.

This clone was detected only a few times. V gene TRBV2 combines with J gene TRBJ1-4; D may be TRBD1 (5 bases). Deletions cut 6 bases from V and 14 bases from J, with 16 bases between. CDR3 length: 12 residues. Germline assignment: CDR1 SNHLY and CDR2 FYNNEI. The CDR3: CASSDRDQRLFF. The CDR3 region has the DNA TGTGCCAGCAGCGACCGGGACCAGCGGCTGTTTTTT.

J is TRBJ1-6 and V is TRBV5-4; D remains ambiguous. This CDR3 has 13 amino acids. The germline V gene has CDR1 SGHNT and CDR2 YYREEE (reference sequence). Trimming took 3 bases from V and 10 from J, leaving 11 bases between them. DNA for the CDR3: TGTGCCAGCAGCTCCCGGACGGGGTCACCCCTCCACTTT. This codes for CASSSRTGSPLHF.

The chain has TRBV3-1 (or the pseudogene TRBV3-2) and TRBJ2-1, with 9 bases matching TRBD2. The V gene's germline CDR1 is LGHDT and CDR2 YNNKEL (reference sequence). The CDR3 has 18 amino acids. The trim removed 0 bases at V and 8 bases at J, leaving 14 bases unmatched. CDR3 coding DNA: TGTGCCAGCAGCCAAGATTCTATTAGGGCGGGGGGGCCGGATGAGCAGTTCTTC. Translated: CASSQDSIRAGGPDEQFF.

The CDR3 loop is CATTPGQVPGYTF. DNA of the CDR3: TGTGCCACCACACCGGGCCAAGTCCCTGGCTACACCTTC. The chain is built from TRBV19 and TRBJ1-2, with D unresolved. The V end lost 10 bases, the J end lost 7 bases, and 19 bases lay between the germline ends. Looked up from germline, CDR1 is LNHDA and CDR2 is SQIVND (reference sequence). The CDR3 spans 13 residues.

This sequence joins TRBV19 and TRBJ2-3, with D tentatively TRBD1 or TRBD2 (5 bases each). With 4 bases removed from V and 5 bases from J, the gap between germline ends came to 19 bases. This CDR3 spans 16 amino acids. CDR1 is LNHDA and CDR2 is SQIVND in the germline V gene (reference sequence). The CDR3 nucleotides read TGTGCCAGTAGTACCCGGGGCGGGCCCGGGATAGATACGCAGTATTTT. As protein: CASSTRGGPGIDTQYF.

The CDR3 bases are TGTGCCAGCAGTTTGGGACAGTCCTACGCTTTCTTT. It translates to CASSLGQSYAFF. The rearrangement links TRBV12-3 or TRBV12-4 to TRBJ1-1; TRBD1 matches at 7 bases. The CDR3 covers 12 residues. V shed 3 bases and J 11 bases; nucleotides not matched to a gene: 6.

The chain uses TRBV24-1 and TRBJ2-3; TRBD2 is a possible D gene (5 bases). The length of the CDR3 is 15 residues. Germline V gives CDR1 KGHDR, CDR2 SFDVKD. Trimming took off 4 bases at V and 1 base at J, with 11 bases between the two ends. As DNA, the CDR3 is TGTGCCACCAGTGACATAGGACTTGGCACAGATACGCAGTATTTT. Translation gives CATSDIGLGTDTQYF.

The rearrangement joins TRBV7-2 to TRBJ2-7, with D possibly TRBD1 on 5 matching bases. The CDR3 loop spans 14 amino acids. CDR1 SGHTA and CDR2 FQGNSA come from the germline V gene. The V end lost 5 bases, the J end lost 3 bases, and 14 bases lay between the germline ends. CDR3: CASSVNRQNYEQYF. In nucleotides, the CDR3 is TGTGCCAGCAGCGTGAACCGACAGAACTACGAGCAGTACTTC.

The chain uses TRBV6-5 and TRBJ1-5; D may be TRBD1 (5 bases). Germline CDR1 is MNHEY and CDR2 is SVGAGI. V was shortened by 6 bases and J by 3 bases, with 9 bases between the two germline ends. The CDR3 has 13 residues. In DNA, the CDR3 is TGTGCCAGCAGAGACAGACTCAATCAGCCCCAGCATTTT. Protein product: CASRDRLNQPQHF.

The chain is built from TRBV27 and TRBJ2-4, with D maybe TRBD2 (6 bases). The germline gives CDR1 MNHEY, CDR2 SMNVEV (reference sequence). There are 17 residues in the CDR3. The V gene lost 0 bases and the J gene lost 1 base, with 13 bases spanning the gap. The CDR3 loop is CASSLSYGGRAKNIQYF. DNA of the CDR3: TGTGCCAGCAGTTTATCTTATGGGGGGAGGGCCAAAAACATTCAGTACTTC.

Only one count was recorded for this clone. The V gene is TRBV6-1, the J gene TRBJ1-1; unclear D gene. The V end lost 3 bases, the J end lost 0 bases, and 8 bases lay between the germline ends. The CDR3 is 14 residues long. CDR1 is MNHNS, CDR2 SASEGT, per germline. CDR3 nucleotide sequence: TGTGCCAGCAGTGAGGGGAGGATGAACACTGAAGCTTTCTTT. The encoded protein is CASSEGRMNTEAFF.

The chain uses TRBV24-1 and TRBJ2-2; D tentatively reads TRBD1 or TRBD2 (5 bases each). Germline V gene lookup returns CDR1 KGHDR and CDR2 SFDVKD. Trimming removed 0 bases from V and 3 bases from J, with 13 bases in between. CDR3 length: 17 amino acids. This CDR3 is CATSDLTIEGYTGELFF. The DNA for the CDR3 is TGTGCCACCAGTGATTTGACCATCGAGGGGTACACCGGGGAGCTGTTTTTT.

The chain is built from TRBV29-1 and TRBJ2-7, with TRBD1 identical over 10 bases. Trimming cost V 4 bases and J 3 bases; bases outside gene matches: 3. This CDR3 has 13 residues. The V gene's germline CDR1 is SQVTM and CDR2 ANQGSEA. Here the CDR3 DNA reads TGCAGCGTTGTGGGACAGGGGCACTACGAGCAGTACTTC. Its translation: CSVVGQGHYEQYF.

This clone turned up a few times. The chain couples TRBV7-2 to TRBJ1-5; D possibly corresponds to TRBD1 (5 bases). Germline CDR1 and CDR2: SGHTA and FQGNSA. The CDR3 loop spans 13 amino acids. Trimming removed 1 base from V and 9 bases from J, with 10 bases in between. CDR3 nucleotide sequence: TGTGCCAGCAGCTTAGATGAGGGACGGCCCCAGCATTTT. Amino acids: CASSLDEGRPQHF. The variable domain in full, with the rest retrieved from reference TRBV7-2 and TRBJ1-5, is GAGVSQSPSNKVTEKGKDVELRCDPISGHTALYWYRQSLGQGLEFLIYFQGNSAPDKSGLPSDRFSAERTGGSVSTLTIQRTQQEDSAVYLCASSLDEGRPQHFGDGTRLSIL.

The chain joins TRBV5-1 to TRBJ1-2; no clear D gene. This CDR3 comprises 14 residues. The V end lost 3 bases, the J end lost 2 bases, and 11 bases lay between the germline ends. The germline V gene has CDR1 SGHRS and CDR2 YFSETQ. CDR3 DNA: TGCGCCAGCAGCTCCCGATCCGGGAACTATGGCTACACCTTC. Protein sequence: CASSSRSGNYGYTF.